The clone carrying this T cell receptor (beta chain) was counted at least ten times. No antigen is known for it. V was cut by 4 bases and J by 4 bases, with 16 bases left in between. This CDR3 has 14 amino acids. Germline V gene data show CDR1 as DFQATT and CDR2 as SNEGSKA (reference sequence). TCRbeta library construction was performed incorporating unique molecular identifiers. MiXCR, run by TCRdb on the PCR reads, gives a single entry per CDR3 protein. The sample gives hundreds of thousands of distinct CDR3 sequences, roughly 13% of which show up once; around 2% is in the top ten. This specimen comes from a study of T-cell reconstitution after alpha-beta-depleted transplantation in children. Whole-study findings and limits: Some patients' high day-60 TCRbeta diversity was traced to surviving recipient T cells and thymic progenitors. Hyperexpanded clones declined; after one year, newly produced T cells mostly supplied diversity. The origin of alpha-beta T cells about two months after transplant was reportedly several hundred expanded graft clones.

The V call is TRBV20-1, the J call TRBJ1-1; no firm D call. The TCR originated in a male patient between 5 and 17 years old who had a stem cell transplant for acute myeloid leukemia, so the T cells may come from the graft donor. The specimen comprised PBMCs, mostly from graft donor cells, sampled 360 days after TCRalphabeta/CD19-depleted stem cell transplant. The CDR3 DNA reads TGCAGTGCTACTTCCGTCTCCCTAGGCACTGAAGCTTTCTTT. Amino acid sequence: CSATSVSLGTEAFF.